Reported below is one T cell receptor (beta chain). What it recognizes is unknown. V dropped 0 bases and J dropped 3 bases, with 8 bases sitting between them. The CDR3 runs 14 residues. Germline V gives CDR1 MNHEY, CDR2 SMNVEV (reference sequence). This sample stems from a study of OX40 agonist ivuxolimab in advanced cancers. Across the study: Enrolled patients in dose escalation had cancers that were hepatocellular carcinoma, melanoma, renal cell or head and neck cancer. From about 23 to 85 years was the age range, with a mean of around 54 years, and over 80% were male. Three patients got partial responses; one had hepatocellular carcinoma and two had cutaneous melanoma. The study's findings and limits: Antigen targets of the expanded peripheral T cells went undetermined.

Repertoires were generated with immunoSEQ multiplex PCR, while TCRdb's copy carries only in-frame clones and drops some. The sample consists of around 65,000 clones, around 92% of them appearing once. The sample was CD4+ or CD8+ T cells sorted from blood, taken in a trial of the OX40 agonist ivuxolimab. The sequence was collected from an adult with an advanced solid tumor such as melanoma, head and neck, liver or kidney cancer. This chain uses TRBV27 with TRBJ1-2; a possible D gene is TRBD1 (6 bases). The CDR3 region is CASSLSSGDYGYTF. The CDR3 DNA is TGTGCCAGCAGTTTATCTTCAGGGGACTATGGCTACACCTTC.